This T cell receptor beta chain was captured by sequencing in a study of long-term antiretroviral therapy in people with HIV. Study outcomes and limitations: Samples were collected from the mid-2000s to the late 2010s under possibly less effective ART regimens. Therapy changes, viral resistance and ART adherence were not documented in the available data. Diversity rose after ART but stayed below transplant donor controls.

Investigators performed immunoSEQ version v3.0 at survey level. Data came from immunoSEQ multiplex PCR; TCRdb stores just in-frame clones and leaves some out. The table shows 30,000 to 40,000 clones, with approximately 94% occurring only once. Amounts of about 1-10 million cryopreserved PBMC were held in the samples before DNA extraction. Note on this clone: The antigen remains unidentified.

Trimming removed 5 bases from V and 4 bases from J, with 8 bases in between. This CDR3 comprises 12 residues. Looked up from germline, CDR1 is MGHDK and CDR2 is SYGVNS. The origin of this receptor is a woman in her forties or fifties with HIV. The input for sequencing was unsorted PBMCs, taken 4.1 years after starting antiretroviral therapy. The chain uses TRBV25-1 and TRBJ2-5; a weak D match, TRBD1 (5 bases). CDR3 DNA: TGTGCCAGCAGTCACAGGATAGAGACCCAGTACTTC. Encoded protein: CASSHRIETQYF.